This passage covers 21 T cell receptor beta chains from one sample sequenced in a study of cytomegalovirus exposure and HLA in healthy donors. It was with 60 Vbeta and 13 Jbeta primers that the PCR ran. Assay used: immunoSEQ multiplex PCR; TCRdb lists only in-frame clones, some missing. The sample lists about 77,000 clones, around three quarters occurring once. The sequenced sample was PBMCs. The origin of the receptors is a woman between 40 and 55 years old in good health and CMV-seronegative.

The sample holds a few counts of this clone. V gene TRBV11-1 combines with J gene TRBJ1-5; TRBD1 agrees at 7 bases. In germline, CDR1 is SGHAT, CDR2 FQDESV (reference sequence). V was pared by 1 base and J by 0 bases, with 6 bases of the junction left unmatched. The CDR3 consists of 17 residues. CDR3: CASSLVGGQISNQPQHF. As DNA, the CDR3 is TGTGCCAGCAGCTTAGTGGGGGGACAGATTAGCAATCAGCCCCAGCATTTT.

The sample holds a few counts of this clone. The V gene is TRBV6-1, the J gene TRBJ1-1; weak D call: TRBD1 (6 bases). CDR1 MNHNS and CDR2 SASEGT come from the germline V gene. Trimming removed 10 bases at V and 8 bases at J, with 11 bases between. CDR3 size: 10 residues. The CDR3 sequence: CANGGGEAFF. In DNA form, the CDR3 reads TGTGCCAACGGCGGGGGCGAAGCTTTCTTT.

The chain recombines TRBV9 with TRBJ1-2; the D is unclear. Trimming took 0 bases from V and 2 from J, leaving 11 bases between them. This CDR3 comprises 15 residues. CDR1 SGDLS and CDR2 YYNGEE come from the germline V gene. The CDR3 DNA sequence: TGTGCCAGCAGCGTAGATAGCAGTCCCAACTATGGCTACACCTTC. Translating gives CASSVDSSPNYGYTF. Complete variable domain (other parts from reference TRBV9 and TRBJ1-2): DSGVTQTPKHLITATGQRVTLRCSPRSGDLSVYWYQQSLDQGLQFLIQYYNGEERAKGNILERFSAQQFPDLHSELNLSSLELGDSALYFCASSVDSSPNYGYTFGSGTRLTVV.

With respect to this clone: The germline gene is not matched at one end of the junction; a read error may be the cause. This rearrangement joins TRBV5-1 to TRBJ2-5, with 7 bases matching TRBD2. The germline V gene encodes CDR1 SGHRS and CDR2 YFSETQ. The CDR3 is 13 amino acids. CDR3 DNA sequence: TGCGCCAACAGCCCCCGGGGGGAAGAGACCCAGTACTTC. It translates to CANSPRGEETQYF. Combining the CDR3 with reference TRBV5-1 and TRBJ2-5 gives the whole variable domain KAGVTQTPRYLIKTRGQQVTLSCSPISGHRSVSWYQQTPGQGLQFLFEYFSETQRNKGNFPGRFSGRQFSNSRSEMNVSTLELGDSALYLCANSPRGEETQYFGPGTRLLVL.

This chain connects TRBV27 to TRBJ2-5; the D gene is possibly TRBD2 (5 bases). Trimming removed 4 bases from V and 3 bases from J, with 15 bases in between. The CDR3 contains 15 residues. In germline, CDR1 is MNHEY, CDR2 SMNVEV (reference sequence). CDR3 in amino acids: CASSSAGVSEETQYF. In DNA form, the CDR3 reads TGTGCCAGCAGTTCCGCGGGCGTGTCAGAAGAGACCCAGTACTTC.

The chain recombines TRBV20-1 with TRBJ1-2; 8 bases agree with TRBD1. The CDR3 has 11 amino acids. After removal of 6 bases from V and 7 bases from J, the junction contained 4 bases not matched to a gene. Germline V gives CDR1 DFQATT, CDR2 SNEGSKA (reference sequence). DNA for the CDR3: TGCAGTGCCATCACAGGGGGTGGCTACACCTTC. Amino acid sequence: CSAITGGGYTF.

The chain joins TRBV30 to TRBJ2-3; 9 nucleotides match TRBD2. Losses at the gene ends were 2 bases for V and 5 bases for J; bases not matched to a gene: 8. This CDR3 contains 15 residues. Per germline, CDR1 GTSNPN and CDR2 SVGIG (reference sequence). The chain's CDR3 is CAWSRLAGPEDTQYF. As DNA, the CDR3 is TGTGCCTGGAGTAGGCTAGCGGGGCCCGAAGATACGCAGTATTTT. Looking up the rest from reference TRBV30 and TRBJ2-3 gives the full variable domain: SQTIHQWPATLVQPVGSPLSLECTVEGTSNPNLYWYRQAAGRGLQLLFYSVGIGQISSEVPQNLSASRPQDRQFILSSKKLLLSDSGFYLCAWSRLAGPEDTQYFGPGTRLTVL.

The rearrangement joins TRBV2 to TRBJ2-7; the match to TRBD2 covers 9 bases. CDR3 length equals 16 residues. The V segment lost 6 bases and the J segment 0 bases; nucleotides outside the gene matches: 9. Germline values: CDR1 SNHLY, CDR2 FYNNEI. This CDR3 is CASRLQTSGSSYEQYF. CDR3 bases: TGTGCCAGCAGACTACAGACTAGCGGCAGCTCCTACGAGCAGTACTTC.

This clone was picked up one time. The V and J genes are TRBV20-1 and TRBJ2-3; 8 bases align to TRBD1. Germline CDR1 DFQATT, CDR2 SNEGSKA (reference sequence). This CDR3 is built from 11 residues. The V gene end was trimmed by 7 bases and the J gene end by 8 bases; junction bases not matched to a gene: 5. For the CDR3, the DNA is TGCAGTGGGACGGACAGGGTTACGCAGTATTTT. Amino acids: CSGTDRVTQYF.

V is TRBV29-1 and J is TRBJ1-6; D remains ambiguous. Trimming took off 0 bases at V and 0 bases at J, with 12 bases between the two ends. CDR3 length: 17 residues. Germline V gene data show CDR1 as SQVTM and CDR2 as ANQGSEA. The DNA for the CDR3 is TGCAGCGTTGAAGAACCCAGTGGGAGCTCCTATAATTCACCCCTCCACTTT. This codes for CSVEEPSGSSYNSPLHF.

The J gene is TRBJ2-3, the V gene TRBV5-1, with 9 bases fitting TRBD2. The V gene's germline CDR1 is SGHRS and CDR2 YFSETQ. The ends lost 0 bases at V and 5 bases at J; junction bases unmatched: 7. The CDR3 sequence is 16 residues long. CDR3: CASSLGAGTSLDTQYF. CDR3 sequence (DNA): TGCGCCAGCAGCTTGGGGGCCGGGACTAGCCTAGATACGCAGTATTTT.

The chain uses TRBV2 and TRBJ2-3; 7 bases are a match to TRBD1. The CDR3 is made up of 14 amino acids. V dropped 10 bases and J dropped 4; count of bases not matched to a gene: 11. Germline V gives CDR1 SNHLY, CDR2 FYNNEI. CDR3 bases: TGTGCCATCGGAATAGGGGGCGAAGCAGATACGCAGTATTTT. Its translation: CAIGIGGEADTQYF.

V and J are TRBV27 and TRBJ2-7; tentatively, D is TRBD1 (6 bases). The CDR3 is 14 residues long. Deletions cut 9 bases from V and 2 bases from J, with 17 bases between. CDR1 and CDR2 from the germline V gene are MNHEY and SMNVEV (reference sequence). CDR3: CASKDRFFTYEQYF. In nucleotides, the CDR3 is TGTGCCAGTAAAGACAGGTTTTTTACCTACGAGCAGTACTTC.

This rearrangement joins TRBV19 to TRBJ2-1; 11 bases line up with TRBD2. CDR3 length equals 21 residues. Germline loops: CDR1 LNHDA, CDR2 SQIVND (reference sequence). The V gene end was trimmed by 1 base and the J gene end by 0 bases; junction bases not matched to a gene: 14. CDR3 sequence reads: CASSIAPRLAGGPSSYNEQFF. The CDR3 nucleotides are TGTGCCAGTAGTATAGCCCCCCGGCTAGCGGGAGGCCCGAGCTCCTACAATGAGCAGTTCTTC.

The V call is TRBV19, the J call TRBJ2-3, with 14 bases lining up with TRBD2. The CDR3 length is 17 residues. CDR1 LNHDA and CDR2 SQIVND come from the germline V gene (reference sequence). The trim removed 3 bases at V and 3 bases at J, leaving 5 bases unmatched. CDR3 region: CASSIGLAGGNTDTQYF. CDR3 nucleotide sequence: TGTGCCAGTAGTATTGGACTAGCGGGAGGTAATACAGATACGCAGTATTTT.

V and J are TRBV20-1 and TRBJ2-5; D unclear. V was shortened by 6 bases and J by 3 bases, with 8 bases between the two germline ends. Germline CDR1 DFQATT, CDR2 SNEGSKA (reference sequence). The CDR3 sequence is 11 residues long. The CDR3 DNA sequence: TGCAGTGCGGAGAGGAAAGAGACCCAGTACTTC. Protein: CSAERKETQYF.

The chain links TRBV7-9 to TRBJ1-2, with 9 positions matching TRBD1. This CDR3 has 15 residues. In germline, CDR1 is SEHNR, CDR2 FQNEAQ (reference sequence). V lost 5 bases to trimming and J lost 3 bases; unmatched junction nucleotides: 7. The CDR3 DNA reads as TGTGCCAGCAGCCCCTGGGACAGGGTGGACTATGGCTACACCTTC. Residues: CASSPWDRVDYGYTF.

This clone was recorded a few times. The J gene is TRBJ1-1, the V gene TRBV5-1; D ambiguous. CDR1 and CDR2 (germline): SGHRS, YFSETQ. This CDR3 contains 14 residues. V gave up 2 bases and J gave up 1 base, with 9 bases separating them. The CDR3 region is CASSFRGQNTEAFF. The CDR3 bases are TGCGCCAGCAGCTTCCGGGGTCAGAACACTGAAGCTTTCTTT.

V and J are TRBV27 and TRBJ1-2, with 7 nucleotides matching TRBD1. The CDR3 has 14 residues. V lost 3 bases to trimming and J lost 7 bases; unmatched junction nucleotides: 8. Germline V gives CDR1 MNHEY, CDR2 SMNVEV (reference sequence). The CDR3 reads CASSFDKTGFGYTF. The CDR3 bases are TGTGCCAGCAGTTTTGACAAGACAGGGTTTGGCTACACCTTC.

CDR3 protein: CASSFGQVISYTF. CDR3 nucleotides: TGTGCCAGCAGCTTCGGACAGGTGATCAGCTACACCTTC. This rearrangement joins TRBV4-2 to TRBJ1-2, with 7 nucleotides matching TRBD1. Trimming cost V 5 bases and J 9 bases; bases outside gene matches: 9. Germline CDR1 and CDR2: LGHNA and YNFKEQ. The CDR3 covers 13 residues.

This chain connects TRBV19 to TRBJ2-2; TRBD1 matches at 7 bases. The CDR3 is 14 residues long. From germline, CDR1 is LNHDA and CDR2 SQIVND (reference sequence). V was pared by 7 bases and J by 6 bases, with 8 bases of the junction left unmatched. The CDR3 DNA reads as TGTGCCAGTATTGACAGGGCTTCTCCCGGGGAGCTGTTTTTT. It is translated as CASIDRASPGELFF.